This TCR beta chain was sequenced for a study of shared clonotypes between healthy human individuals. About the study: CD4 naive and CD4 memory each took three plates per donor, while CD8 naive took two and CD8 memory one.

The CDR3 has 15 amino acids. The germline gives CDR1 ENHRY, CDR2 SYGVKD. Trimming cost V 6 bases and J 6 bases; bases outside gene matches: 13. The DNA input per sorted-subset replicate PCR was 150 to 200 ng, corresponding to roughly 30,000 T cell genomes. Sequencing was performed with immunoSEQ multiplex PCR; in TCRdb, only in-frame clones are kept and a portion is missing. Altogether about 960,000 clones are present, less than 85% being singletons, with the ten largest covering about 1.5%. The clonotype comes from a man aged 18 to 30 in good health. The chain carries TRBV10-3 and TRBJ1-2; the match to TRBD1 covers 7 bases. Input material: memory CD4+ T cells sorted from blood. Noted subset: CD45RA-negative fraction. CDR3 protein: CAIRRGTETIHGYTF. The DNA for the CDR3 is TGTGCCATCAGGAGGGGGACAGAGACGATACATGGCTACACCTTC.